This TCR beta chain appears in the sequencing data of a study of identical twins. Germline values: CDR1 MGHRA, CDR2 YSYEKL. Trimming took 2 bases from V and 9 from J, leaving 20 bases between them. The CDR3 totals 17 residues. This clonotype showed up just a few times. TCRdb re-derived calls from the 5' RACE reads in MiXCR, one entry per CDR3 protein. The data hold around 490,000 distinct CDR3 sequences, with around 15% observed a single time. The sample was also reused in another study, on yellow fever vaccine responses in identical twins.

The chain employs TRBV4-1 and TRBJ1-6; D gene uncertain. Source material: CD4+ T cells sorted from blood. The origin of this receptor is a woman between 18 and 29 years old in good health. CDR3 sequence: CASSQFGRETVVSPLHF. In DNA form, the CDR3 reads TGCGCCAGCAGCCAATTTGGACGGGAGACCGTCGTTTCACCCCTCCACTTT.